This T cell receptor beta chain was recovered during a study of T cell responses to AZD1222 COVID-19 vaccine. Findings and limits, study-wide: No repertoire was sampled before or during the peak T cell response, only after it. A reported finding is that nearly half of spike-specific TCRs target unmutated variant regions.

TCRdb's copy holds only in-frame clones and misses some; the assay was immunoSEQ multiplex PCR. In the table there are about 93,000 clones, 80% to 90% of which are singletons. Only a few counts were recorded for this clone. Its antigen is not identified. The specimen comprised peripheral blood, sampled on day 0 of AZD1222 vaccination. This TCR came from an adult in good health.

CDR3 DNA sequence: TGCGCCAGCAGCCAGACCGGACAGGGGACGGGGCAGCCCCAGCATTTT. Its translation: CASSQTGQGTGQPQHF. The V call is TRBV4-1, the J call TRBJ1-5, with 9 bases that match TRBD1. V lost 3 bases and J lost 7; bases outside the gene matches: 10. Germline V gene data show CDR1 as MGHRA and CDR2 as YSYEKL. This CDR3 is built from 16 residues.